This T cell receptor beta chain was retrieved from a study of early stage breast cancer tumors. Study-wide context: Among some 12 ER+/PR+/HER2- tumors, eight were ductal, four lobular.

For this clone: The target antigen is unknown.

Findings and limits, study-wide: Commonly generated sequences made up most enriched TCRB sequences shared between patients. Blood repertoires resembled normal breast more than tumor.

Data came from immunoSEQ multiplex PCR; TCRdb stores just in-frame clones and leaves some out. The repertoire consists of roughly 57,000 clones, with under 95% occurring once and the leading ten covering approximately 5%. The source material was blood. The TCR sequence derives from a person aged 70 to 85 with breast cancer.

The CDR3: CASSGTGLTGYTF. DNA of the CDR3: TGTGCCAGCAGTGGTACAGGGTTAACTGGCTACACCTTC. The J gene is TRBJ1-2, the V gene TRBV2, with D possibly TRBD1 on 6 matching bases. Germline V gives CDR1 SNHLY, CDR2 FYNNEI. This CDR3 has 13 amino acids. The V gene lost 4 bases and the J gene lost 7 bases, with 13 bases spanning the gap.